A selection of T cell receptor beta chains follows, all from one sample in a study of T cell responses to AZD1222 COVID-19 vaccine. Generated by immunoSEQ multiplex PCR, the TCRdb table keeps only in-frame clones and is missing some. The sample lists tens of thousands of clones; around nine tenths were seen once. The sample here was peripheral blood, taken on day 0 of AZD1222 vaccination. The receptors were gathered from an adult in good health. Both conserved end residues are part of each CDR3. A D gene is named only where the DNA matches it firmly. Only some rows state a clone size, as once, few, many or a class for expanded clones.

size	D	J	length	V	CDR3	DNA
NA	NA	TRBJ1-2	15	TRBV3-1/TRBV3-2	CASSPLDSQGYGYTF	TGTGCCAGCAGCCCCTTGGACAGCCAAGGGTATGGCTACACCTTC
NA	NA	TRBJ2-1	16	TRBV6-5	CASSYFRKGSYNEQFF	TGTGCCAGCAGTTACTTCCGCAAAGGGTCCTACAATGAGCAGTTCTTC
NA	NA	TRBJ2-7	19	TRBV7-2	CASSLKWAGKGLSSYEQYF	TGTGCCAGCAGCTTAAAATGGGCAGGGAAGGGACTTAGCTCCTACGAGCAGTACTTC
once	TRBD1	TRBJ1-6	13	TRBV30	CAWSVQGRSPLHF	TGTGCCTGGAGCGTACAGGGGAGGTCACCCCTCCACTTT
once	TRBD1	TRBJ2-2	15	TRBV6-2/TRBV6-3	CASSSGQEDTGELFF	TGTGCCAGCAGTTCGGGACAGGAGGACACCGGGGAGCTGTTTTTT
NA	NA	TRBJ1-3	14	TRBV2	CASSDQGLGNTIYF	TGTGCCAGCAGTGACCAGGGGCTCGGAAACACCATATATTTT
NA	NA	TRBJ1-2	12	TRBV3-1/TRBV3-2	CASSWRSYGYTF	TGTGCCAGCAGCTGGCGAAGCTATGGCTACACCTTC
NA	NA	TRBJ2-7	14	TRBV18	CASSPREETYEQYF	TGTGCCAGCTCACCACGAGAGGAAACCTACGAGCAGTACTTC
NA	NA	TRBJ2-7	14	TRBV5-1	CASSSYSSPSEQYF	TGCGCCAGCAGCTCGTACTCGTCCCCGTCCGAGCAGTACTTC
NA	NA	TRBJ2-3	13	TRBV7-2	CASSLPYTDTQYF	TGTGCCAGCAGCTTACCATACACAGATACGCAGTATTTT
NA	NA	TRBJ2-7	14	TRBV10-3	CAISEVAGDYEQYF	TGTGCCATCAGTGAGGTCGCAGGAGACTACGAGCAGTACTTC
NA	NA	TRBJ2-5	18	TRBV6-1	CASSGSLYPVKLQETQYF	TGTGCCAGCAGTGGGAGCCTGTACCCAGTTAAATTACAAGAGACCCAGTACTTC
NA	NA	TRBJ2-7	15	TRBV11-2	CASSTTRGNPYEQYF	TGTGCCAGCAGCACAACCCGGGGTAACCCCTACGAGCAGTACTTC
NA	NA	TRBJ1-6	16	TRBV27	CASSLSGGPGWSPLHF	TGTGCCAGCAGTTTATCGGGGGGACCTGGGTGGTCACCCCTCCACTTT
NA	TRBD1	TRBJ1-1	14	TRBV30	CAWSLTGFNTEAFF	TGTGCCTGGAGTTTGACAGGGTTTAACACTGAAGCTTTCTTT
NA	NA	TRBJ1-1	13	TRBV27	CASSLQGSTEAFF	TGTGCCAGCAGTTTACAGGGAAGTACTGAAGCTTTCTTT
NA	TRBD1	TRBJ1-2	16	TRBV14	CASSRGRGASDYGYTF	TGTGCCAGCAGCCGCGGCAGGGGGGCATCAGACTATGGCTACACCTTC
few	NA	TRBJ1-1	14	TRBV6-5	CASSYSRPLTEAFF	TGTGCCAGCAGTTACTCCAGGCCTCTCACTGAAGCTTTCTTT